This paragraph reports one T cell receptor beta chain. Antigen unknown. CD8 memory merged CD45RO+ cells and CCR7-negative CD45RA+ TemRA cells into one population. Several immunoSEQ 96-well plates shared each subset's DNA, each plate a replicate. Replicate PCRs run on sorted subsets employed approximately 180 ng DNA, roughly 30,000 T cell genomes. Sequencing used immunoSEQ multiplex PCR; TCRdb keeps in-frame clones, though not all of them. Here the sample spans about 79,000 clones, about 61% being singletons. These data come from a study of shared clonotypes between healthy human individuals. The germline V gene encodes CDR1 SQVTM and CDR2 ANQGSEA. The CDR3 has 13 residues. V dropped 0 bases and J dropped 5 bases, with 10 bases sitting between them. The study's findings and limits: Between a handful of donors, naive CD4 clonotypes were shared at a level of about 5%.

The TCR comes from a man aged 25-45 years in good health. Sequenced: memory CD8+ T cells sorted from blood. Noted subset: CD45RO+ cells pooled with CCR7-negative TemRA cells. The chain links TRBV29-1 to TRBJ2-5, with unresolved D. CDR3 DNA sequence: TGCAGCGTTGAAGATCCCCCGACGGAGACCCAGTACTTC. Encoded protein: CSVEDPPTETQYF.